This section outlines one T cell receptor beta chain sequence together with its context. Its specific antigen is unknown. There are no base qualities to consult, and no much larger clone falls within one base. TCRbeta CDR3 regions were amplified from genomic DNA using the immunoSEQ Assay, a bias-controlled multiplex PCR. Under the source paper's analysis protocol: Nucleated cell counts per sample were estimated from amplification of reference gene primers within the assay. To quantify the absolute abundance of each unique TCRbeta CDR3 rearrangement, sequence reads were collapsed and filtered. For each sample, productive Simpson clonality was calculated as the square root of Simpson's diversity index over productive rearrangements. Held by TCRdb, this immuneACCESS table contains in-frame sequences only and omits some clones. Under half of the omission traces to an unresolved V gene where checked; the cause of the rest is unknown. V and J calls and clone size are given by that table; D and trimming were obtained from the DNA. Within this sample are 65,000 to 90,000 clones, with less than 80% of them counted one time only. The top ten clones comprise 26% of the sample.

This sample stems from a study of blood T cell repertoires in COVID-19 (TCRdb year 2020). Context from the whole study: Samples covering the acute and convalescent phases of COVID-19 were provided by collaborators in the United States, Italy and Spain. The material from the prospective study consisted of cDNA or gDNA derived from T cells, B-cell-depleted T cells, or PBMCs. Deeply sampled blood TCRbeta repertoires from subjects exposed to, actively infected with, or recovered from COVID-19 were included in the dataset. The repertoires were released in a freely available public database meant as a resource for research on the immune response to SARS-CoV-2. The samples were drawn from two sources: the first 160 participants of the ongoing ImmuneRACE study, and 1,200 or so subjects contributed by 6 global collaborators. A de-identified subject ID, COVID-19 status, age in years and sex were almost always included in the sample metadata. Where available, HLA class I and class II types were obtained from metadata supplied by the sample provider rather than from assay-based typing.

Whole blood was collected in K2EDTA tubes by collaborating institutions according to the institutions' own protocols. For TCRbeta analysis, collaborator samples were shipped as frozen whole blood, as isolated PBMCs, or as DNA extracted from either sample type. From V the trimming removes 5 bases and from J it removes 4 bases, while the gene matches leave 4 bases of the junction unaccounted for. Including cysteine and phenylalanine, the CDR3 has 13 amino acids. Of all the DNA, just the CDR3 is kept, 39 bases in frame from base 1. Results the study describes overall, beyond this receptor: Clinical and demographic metadata were provided uncurated, with the amount varying by source and participant.

The V gene is TRBV12-3 or TRBV12-4 and the J gene is TRBJ1-2, and TRBD1 matches 7 of the central bases. The sequence was obtained from a man aged 60-69 years with active or convalescent COVID-19. Source material: peripheral blood. The CDR3 corresponds to CASSIQGTYGYTF. In nucleotides, the sequence is TGTGCCAGCAGTATACAGGGGACCTATGGCTACACCTTC.